One and the same sample provided the 2 T cell receptor beta chains below, sequenced in a study of T-cell memory formation after mild COVID-19. TCRdb reanalysed the 5' RACE reads using MiXCR and keeps one entry per CDR3 protein. Here the sample spans about 320,000 distinct CDR3 sequences, roughly an eighth being singletons. The specimen was PBMCs or a T cell subset sorted from them (not recorded which). These receptors were obtained from a man between 18 and 29 years old who had mild COVID-19 (a few samples of this study predate the infection). Cell type and time point are not known.

This chain connects TRBV7-2 to TRBJ2-3; 8 bases align to TRBD2. CDR1 is SGHTA, CDR2 FQGNSA, per germline. This CDR3 is built from 15 residues. V shed 0 bases and J 8 bases; nucleotides not matched to a gene: 7. This CDR3 is CASSLAGTRLGTQYF. The CDR3 DNA reads TGTGCCAGCAGCTTAGCCGGGACTAGGCTGGGTACGCAGTATTTT.

This clonotype was seen a handful of times. The CDR3 region has the DNA TGTGCCAGCCGGGCGTGGCTACAAGAGACCCAGTACTTC. It encodes CASRAWLQETQYF. V usage is TRBV27 and J usage is TRBJ2-5; D unclear. Trimming shortened V by 8 bases and J by 2 bases, and 12 bases separated the two germline ends. The CDR3 is 13 residues long. From germline, CDR1 is MNHEY and CDR2 SMNVEV (reference sequence).